Below, 3 T cell receptor beta chains from the same sample are listed, as sequenced in a study of T cell changes during pregnancy in multiple sclerosis. The assay was immunoSEQ multiplex PCR, and TCRdb's table has in-frame clones only and misses some. Of nearly 60,000 clones in the sample, about 90% were seen once. The source material was CD4+ T cells from peripheral blood mononuclear cells, sampled after pregnancy. Receptors originate from a female donor in good health, enrolled as a control in a pregnancy study.

The V call is TRBV5-1, the J call TRBJ2-1, with 7 bases matching TRBD1. CDR3 size: 13 residues. Losses at the gene ends were 5 bases for V and 5 bases for J; bases not matched to a gene: 4. Germline CDR1 and CDR2: SGHRS and YFSETQ. CDR3 sequence: CASRTGLNNEQFF. DNA for the CDR3: TGCGCCAGCAGGACAGGGTTGAACAATGAGCAGTTCTTC.

V gene TRBV7-8 combines with J gene TRBJ2-7; no firm D call. Trimming took off 3 bases at V and 1 base at J, with 7 bases between the two ends. Germline lookup yields CDR1 SGHVS and CDR2 FQNEAQ. This CDR3 is built from 13 residues. CDR3 DNA sequence: TGTGCCAGCAGCTTTTACGGGTCCTACGAGCAGTACTTC. As protein: CASSFYGSYEQYF. The entire variable domain, with the rest obtained from reference TRBV7-8 and TRBJ2-7, is as follows: GAGVSQSPRYKVAKRGQDVALRCDPISGHVSLFWYQQALGQGPEFLTYFQNEAQLDKSGLPSDRFFAERPEGSVSTLKIQRTQQEDSAVYLCASSFYGSYEQYFGPGTRLTVT.

In its sample, this clone was seen once. This sequence joins TRBV15 and TRBJ2-3, with a tentative D call TRBD1 (5 bases). Germline V CDR1 and CDR2: LNHNV, YYDKDF (reference sequence). Trimming stripped 0 bases from V and 4 bases from J, with 8 bases between. CDR3 length equals 14 residues. The CDR3 spells CATSRDRAPDTQYF. The CDR3 DNA reads TGTGCCACCAGCAGAGACAGGGCCCCAGATACGCAGTATTTT. Full variable domain (missing parts from reference TRBV15 and TRBJ2-3): DAMVIQNPRYQVTQFGKPVTLSCSQTLNHNVMYWYQQKSSQAPKLLFHYYDKDFNNEADTPDNFQSRRPNTSFCFLDIRSPGLGDTAMYLCATSRDRAPDTQYFGPGTRLTVL.